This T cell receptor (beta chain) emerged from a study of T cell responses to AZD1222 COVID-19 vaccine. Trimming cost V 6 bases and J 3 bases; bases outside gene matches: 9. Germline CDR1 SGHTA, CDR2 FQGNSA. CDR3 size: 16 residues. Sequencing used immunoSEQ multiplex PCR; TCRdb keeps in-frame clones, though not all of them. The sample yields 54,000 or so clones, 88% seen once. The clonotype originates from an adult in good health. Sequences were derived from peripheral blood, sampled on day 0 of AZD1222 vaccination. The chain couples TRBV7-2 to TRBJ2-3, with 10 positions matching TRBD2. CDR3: CASSLQAGGPTDTQYF. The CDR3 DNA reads TGTGCCAGCAGTCTTCAAGCGGGAGGGCCGACAGATACGCAGTATTTT.